These T cell receptor beta chains were read from a single sample in a study of T cells after yellow fever vaccination. TCRdb reprocessed the 5' RACE reads with MiXCR, giving one entry per CDR3 protein. The sample shows approximately 550,000 distinct CDR3 sequences, roughly 14% of them seen only once. The material was PBMCs, obtained on the day of the yellow fever booster vaccination. The receptors shown here come from a man aged 25 to 40 who received the YFV17D yellow fever vaccine. Each CDR3 is given with its conserved first and last residue. A D gene is named only where the DNA matches it firmly. Size tells how often a clone was seen (once, few, many) or the class of an expanded clone, and some rows leave it out.

>TRBD2|-|TRBJ2-7|TRBV11-2
TGTGCCAGCAGCTTACCGGGAGGGCCTCTTGAGCAGTACTTC
CASSLPGGPLEQYF
>-|-|TRBJ2-6|TRBV7-2
TGTGCCAGCAGCTTGCGTTACTCTGGGGCCAACGTCCTGACTTTC
CASSLRYSGANVLTF
>-|-|TRBJ2-7|TRBV30
TGTGCCTGGAGTGTAGACTACTACGAGCAGTACTTC
CAWSVDYYEQYF
>-|many|TRBJ2-7|TRBV12-3/TRBV12-4
TGTGCCAGCAGTTCCTCCCCCCCGGGAATCGGGGAGCAGTACTTC
CASSSSPPGIGEQYF
>TRBD2|-|TRBJ2-3|TRBV25-1
TGTGCCAGCAGCGCTACTAGCGGAGAGAACACAGATACGCAGTATTTT
CASSATSGENTDTQYF
>TRBD1|few|TRBJ2-7|TRBV27
TGTGCCAGCAGGCCCTTGGGACAGTCCTACGAGCAGTACTTC
CASRPLGQSYEQYF
>TRBD1|-|TRBJ2-7|TRBV5-1
TGCGCCAGCAGGCGGACAGGGATCTACGAGCAGTACTTC
CASRRTGIYEQYF
>TRBD2|few|TRBJ2-3|TRBV6-1
TGTGCCAGCAGACCAACTAGCGCGAGTACAGATACGCAGTATTTT
CASRPTSASTDTQYF
>-|once|TRBJ2-7|TRBV4-1
TGCGCCAGCAGCCAAGATATGGGGGCCTACGAGCAGTACTTC
CASSQDMGAYEQYF
>-|-|TRBJ2-2|TRBV9
TGTGCCAGCAGCCGCGGGGGCGGTGGGGGGAGAACCGGGGAGCTGTTTTTT
CASSRGGGGGRTGELFF
>TRBD1|-|TRBJ2-4|TRBV12-3/TRBV12-4
TGTGCCAGCAGCCCAGGGGGTAATTACAAAAACATTCAGTACTTC
CASSPGGNYKNIQYF
>-|-|TRBJ2-4|TRBV15
TGTGCCACCAGCAGAGGGGGAACGGGGACTCAGTACTTC
CATSRGGTGTQYF
>-|few|TRBJ2-3|TRBV5-1
TGCGCCAGCAGCCCGTGGACACCGCCAGATACGCAGTATTTT
CASSPWTPPDTQYF
>-|once|TRBJ1-3|TRBV6-1
TGTGCCAGCAGCTCCGTGAGATCTGGAAACACCATATATTTT
CASSSVRSGNTIYF
>TRBD1|few|TRBJ1-5|TRBV6-5
TGTGCCAGCAGCCGGGACAGGACTAATCAGCCCCAGCATTTT
CASSRDRTNQPQHF
>TRBD2|-|TRBJ2-1|TRBV7-6
TGTGCCAGCAGCTACGCCCCCGGGAGGGGGAATGAGCAGTTCTTC
CASSYAPGRGNEQFF
>-|few|TRBJ1-1|TRBV7-9
TGTGCCAGCAAGCCCTCCGGCGGGGCAATGAACACTGAAGCTTTCTTT
CASKPSGGAMNTEAFF
>-|-|TRBJ2-1|TRBV7-3
TGTGCCAGCAGCTCAAGCTCATCCGGGGGGCAGTTCTTC
CASSSSSSGGQFF
>-|once|TRBJ1-1|TRBV3-1
TGTGCCAGCAGCCACCGGACAGACATGAACACTGAAGCTTTCTTT
CASSHRTDMNTEAFF
>-|few|TRBJ2-3|TRBV20-1
TGCAGTGCTACACGGGGGGCTAGCACAGATACGCAGTATTTT
CSATRGASTDTQYF
>TRBD1|few|TRBJ1-1|TRBV3-1
TGTGCCAGCAGCCGACAGGGTGAAGCTTTCTTT
CASSRQGEAFF
>-|-|TRBJ2-7|TRBV3-1
TGTGCCACCCGAAGTGGGTACGAGCAGTACTTC
CATRSGYEQYF
>TRBD1|-|TRBJ1-6|TRBV20-1
TGCAGTGCAAGGACAGGGCAACATAATTCACCCCTCCACTTT
CSARTGQHNSPLHF
>-|few|TRBJ2-1|TRBV11-2
TGTGCCAGCAAAACCCGGGACAACCCTTACAATGAGCAGTTCTTC
CASKTRDNPYNEQFF
>-|-|TRBJ1-2|TRBV28
TGTGCCAGCAGTTCACAGGGTATACGTGGCTACACCTTC
CASSSQGIRGYTF
>-|few|TRBJ2-2|TRBV13
TGTGCCAGCAGCTTAGTTCGGGAAGGGTCCGGGGAGCTGTTTTTT
CASSLVREGSGELFF
>-|-|TRBJ2-5|TRBV19
TGTGCCAGTAGTATGGTAACCGGGACGGCGGGTACCCAGTACTTC
CASSMVTGTAGTQYF
>TRBD1|-|TRBJ1-3|TRBV11-2
TGTGCCAGCAGCCGCCGGGACAGAAGAGCCCAGAGCTCTGGAAACACCATATATTTT
CASSRRDRRAQSSGNTIYF
>-|few|TRBJ1-3|TRBV6-5
TGTGCCAGCAGTTACTCGGGGAGCGAAAACACCATATATTTT
CASSYSGSENTIYF
>-|-|TRBJ1-4|TRBV5-6
TGTGCCAGCAGCTCGGGGACGTCTGAAAAACTGTTTTTT
CASSSGTSEKLFF
>-|few|TRBJ2-7|TRBV20-1
TGCAGTGCTAGAGGACTAGGCTTAACCTACGAGCAGTACTTC
CSARGLGLTYEQYF
>-|-|TRBJ2-3|TRBV7-8
TGTGCCAGCAGCTTTGACGTCGGAGATACGCAGTATTTT
CASSFDVGDTQYF
>TRBD1|-|TRBJ2-5|TRBV19
TGTGCCAGTAGTACCGGACAGGTTCAAGAGACCCAGTACTTC
CASSTGQVQETQYF
>-|few|TRBJ2-1|TRBV24-1
TGTGCCACCAGTGATCGTACAGGGCACAGCTCCTACAATGAGCAGTTCTTC
CATSDRTGHSSYNEQFF
>TRBD2|-|TRBJ2-1|TRBV5-1
TGCGCCAGCAGTCCAGGGAGGGATGAGCAGTTCTTC
CASSPGRDEQFF
>-|-|TRBJ2-5|TRBV20-1
TGCAGTGCTAGAGATCCGGGGGAGTGGGAAGAGACCCAGTACTTC
CSARDPGEWEETQYF
>-|few|TRBJ2-1|TRBV12-3/TRBV12-4
TGTGCCAGCTCTTCTCACCTGGACAGCTTGACCCTCTCCTACAATGAGCAGTTCTTC
CASSSHLDSLTLSYNEQFF
>TRBD2|-|TRBJ2-4|TRBV4-3
TGCGCCAGCAGCCAAGACCCTAGCGGGAGTGCGGTCATTCAGTACTTC
CASSQDPSGSAVIQYF
>TRBD2|few|TRBJ2-7|TRBV20-1
TGCAGTGGGATATCTGGGACTAGCTTCGGCGAGCAGTACTTC
CSGISGTSFGEQYF
>-|-|TRBJ2-7|TRBV20-1
TGCAGTGCTCGGGACATAGACTACGAGCAGTACTTC
CSARDIDYEQYF
>-|-|TRBJ2-2|TRBV5-4
TGTGCCAGCAGCTTGCGGCAGGGTTCGGCCGGGGAGCTGTTTTTT
CASSLRQGSAGELFF
>-|-|TRBJ1-4|TRBV6-5
TGTGCCAGCAGTTACTCAGGGGGAGGCTCTGAAAAACTGTTTTTT
CASSYSGGGSEKLFF
>-|few|TRBJ1-1|TRBV10-2
TGCGCCAGCGGGGCCGGGTCCGAAGCTTTCTTT
CASGAGSEAFF
>TRBD1|-|TRBJ2-7|TRBV20-1
TGCAGTGCTAGACCCCTCACGGGACAGGGCACCTACGAGCAGTACTTC
CSARPLTGQGTYEQYF
>TRBD2|few|TRBJ2-1|TRBV6-1
TGTGCCAGCAGGACGGGACTAGCGGGAGTTGAGCAGTTCTTC
CASRTGLAGVEQFF
>-|-|TRBJ2-5|TRBV9
TGTGCCAGCAGCGTAGGCCGGAGTAGCACGAGGGAGACCCAGTACTTC
CASSVGRSSTRETQYF
>TRBD1|once|TRBJ2-7|TRBV29-1
TGCAGCGTTGGAGGACAGGTATACTACGAGCAGTACTTC
CSVGGQVYYEQYF
>-|few|TRBJ1-2|TRBV5-5
TGTGCCAGCAGCTTGGAGGTCGGAGTGAATGGCTACACCTTC
CASSLEVGVNGYTF
>-|few|TRBJ1-1|TRBV29-1
TGCAGCGTTCTCACAGGGCGTACTGAAGCTTTCTTT
CSVLTGRTEAFF
>-|-|TRBJ1-2|TRBV12-3/TRBV12-4
TGTGCCAGCAGTTTCGGTGCACAGGAATATGGCTACACCTTC
CASSFGAQEYGYTF
>-|-|TRBJ2-7|TRBV5-1
TGCGCCAGCAGTAAAGGTCTAGGGTCCTACGAGCAGTACTTC
CASSKGLGSYEQYF
>TRBD2|-|TRBJ2-3|TRBV20-1
TGCAGTGCTCCTACGGGAGGAAGCACAGATACGCAGTATTTT
CSAPTGGSTDTQYF
>-|-|TRBJ2-3|TRBV18
TGTGCCAGCTCACCGCCGGGACGGATCACAGATACGCAGTATTTT
CASSPPGRITDTQYF
>-|few|TRBJ2-2|TRBV5-1
TGCGCCAGCAGCTTTATCAGGAACACCGGGGAGCTGTTTTTT
CASSFIRNTGELFF
>-|-|TRBJ1-1|TRBV13
TGTGCCAGCAGCTTAGAGGGGGGAAGAGCTGAAGCTTTCTTT
CASSLEGGRAEAFF
>TRBD2|few|TRBJ2-7|TRBV13
TGTGCCAGCAGCTTAGTTCGGCGGGAGGCCCTCTCCTACGAGCAGTACTTC
CASSLVRREALSYEQYF